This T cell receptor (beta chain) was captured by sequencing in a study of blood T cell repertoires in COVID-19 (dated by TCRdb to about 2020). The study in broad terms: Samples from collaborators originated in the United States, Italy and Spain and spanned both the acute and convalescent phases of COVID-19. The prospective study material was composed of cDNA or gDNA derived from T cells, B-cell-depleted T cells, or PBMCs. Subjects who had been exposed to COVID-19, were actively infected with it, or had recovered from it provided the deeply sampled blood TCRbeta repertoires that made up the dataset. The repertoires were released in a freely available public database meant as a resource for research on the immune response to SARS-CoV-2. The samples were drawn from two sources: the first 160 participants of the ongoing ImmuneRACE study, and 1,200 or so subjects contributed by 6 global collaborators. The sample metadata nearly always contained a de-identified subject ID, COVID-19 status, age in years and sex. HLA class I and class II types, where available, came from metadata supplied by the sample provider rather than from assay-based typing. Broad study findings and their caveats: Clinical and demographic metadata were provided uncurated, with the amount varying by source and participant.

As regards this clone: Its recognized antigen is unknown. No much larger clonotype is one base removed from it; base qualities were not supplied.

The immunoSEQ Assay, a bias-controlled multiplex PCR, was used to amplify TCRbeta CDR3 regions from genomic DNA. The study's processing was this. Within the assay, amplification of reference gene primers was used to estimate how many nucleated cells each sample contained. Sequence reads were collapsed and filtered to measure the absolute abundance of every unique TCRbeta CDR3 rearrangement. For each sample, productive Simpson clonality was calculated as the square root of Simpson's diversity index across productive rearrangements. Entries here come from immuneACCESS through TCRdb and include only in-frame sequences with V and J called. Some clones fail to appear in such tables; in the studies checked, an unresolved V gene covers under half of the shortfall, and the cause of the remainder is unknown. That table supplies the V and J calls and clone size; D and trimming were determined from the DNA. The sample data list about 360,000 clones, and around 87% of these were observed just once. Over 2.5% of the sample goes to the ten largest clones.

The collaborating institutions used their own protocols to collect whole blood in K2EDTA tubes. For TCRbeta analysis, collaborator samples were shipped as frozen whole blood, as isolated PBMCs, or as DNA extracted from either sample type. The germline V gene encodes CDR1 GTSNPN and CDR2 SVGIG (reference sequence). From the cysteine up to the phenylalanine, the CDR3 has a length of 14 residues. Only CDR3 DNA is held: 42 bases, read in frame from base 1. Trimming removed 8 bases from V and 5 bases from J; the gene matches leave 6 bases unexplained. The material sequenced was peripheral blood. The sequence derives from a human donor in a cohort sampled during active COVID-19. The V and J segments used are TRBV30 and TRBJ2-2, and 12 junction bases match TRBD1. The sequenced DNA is TGTGCCGGGACAGGGGGCCCCCTAACCGGGGAGCTGTTTTTT. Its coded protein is CAGTGGPLTGELFF.